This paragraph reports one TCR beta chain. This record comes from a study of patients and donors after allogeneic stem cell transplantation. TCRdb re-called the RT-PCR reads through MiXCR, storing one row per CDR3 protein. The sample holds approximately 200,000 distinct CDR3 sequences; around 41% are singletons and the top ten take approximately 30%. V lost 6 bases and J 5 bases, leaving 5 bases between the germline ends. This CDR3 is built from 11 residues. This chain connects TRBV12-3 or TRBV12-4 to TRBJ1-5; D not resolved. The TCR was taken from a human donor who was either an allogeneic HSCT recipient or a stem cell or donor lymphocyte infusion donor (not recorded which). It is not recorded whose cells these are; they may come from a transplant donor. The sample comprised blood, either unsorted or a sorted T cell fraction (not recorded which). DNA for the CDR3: TGTGCCAGCAGCAATGATCAGCCCCAGCATTTT. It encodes CASSNDQPQHF.